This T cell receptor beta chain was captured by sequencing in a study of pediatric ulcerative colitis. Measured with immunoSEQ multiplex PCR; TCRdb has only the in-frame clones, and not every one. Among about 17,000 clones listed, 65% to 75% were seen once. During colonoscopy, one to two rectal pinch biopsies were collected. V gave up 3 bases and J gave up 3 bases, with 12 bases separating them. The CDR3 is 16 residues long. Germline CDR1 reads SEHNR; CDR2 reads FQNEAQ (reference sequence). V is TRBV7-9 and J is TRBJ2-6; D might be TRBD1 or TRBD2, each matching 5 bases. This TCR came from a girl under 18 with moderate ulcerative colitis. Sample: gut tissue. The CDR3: CASSFAGTDGANVLTF. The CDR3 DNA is TGTGCCAGCAGCTTCGCAGGGACGGATGGGGCCAACGTCCTGACTTTC.